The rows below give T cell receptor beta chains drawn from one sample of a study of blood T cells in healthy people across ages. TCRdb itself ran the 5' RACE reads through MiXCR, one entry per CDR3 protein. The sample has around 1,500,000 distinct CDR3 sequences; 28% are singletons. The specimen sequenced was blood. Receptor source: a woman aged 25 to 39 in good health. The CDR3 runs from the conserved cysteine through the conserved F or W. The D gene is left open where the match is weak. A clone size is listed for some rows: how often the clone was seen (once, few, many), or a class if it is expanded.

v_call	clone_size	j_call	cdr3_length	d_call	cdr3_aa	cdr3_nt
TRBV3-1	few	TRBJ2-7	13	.	CASSPPGARGQYF	TGTGCCAGCAGCCCCCCCGGGGCGAGGGGCCAGTACTTC
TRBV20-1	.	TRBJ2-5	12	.	CSARRQEMTQYF	TGCAGTGCTAGACGACAAGAGATGACCCAGTACTTC
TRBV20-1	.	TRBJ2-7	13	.	CSARAQGLGEQYF	TGCAGTGCTAGAGCACAGGGTCTAGGCGAGCAGTACTTC
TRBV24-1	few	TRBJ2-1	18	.	CATSDPPGDSSSYNEQFF	TGTGCCACCAGTGACCCCCCGGGGGACTCGAGCTCCTACAATGAGCAGTTCTTC
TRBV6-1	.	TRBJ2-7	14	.	CASSKGQIGYEQYF	TGTGCCAGCAGTAAGGGACAAATAGGGTACGAGCAGTACTTC
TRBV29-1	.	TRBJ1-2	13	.	CSVEIGVNYGYTF	TGCAGCGTTGAAATTGGGGTGAACTATGGCTACACCTTC
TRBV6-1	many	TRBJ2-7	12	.	CASRDPSYEQYF	TGTGCCAGCCGGGACCCCTCCTACGAGCAGTACTTC
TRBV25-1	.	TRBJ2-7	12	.	CASSEKGHEQYF	TGTGCCAGCAGTGAAAAAGGGCACGAGCAGTACTTC
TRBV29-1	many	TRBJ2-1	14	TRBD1	CSVALGTAYNEQFF	TGCAGCGTTGCATTGGGGACAGCTTACAATGAGCAGTTCTTC
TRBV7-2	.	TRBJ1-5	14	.	CASSTRRGSQSQHF	TGTGCCAGCAGCACTCGGAGGGGGAGTCAGTCCCAGCATTTT
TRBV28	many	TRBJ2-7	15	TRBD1	CASSLPGQGTSEQYF	TGTGCCAGCAGTCTACCGGGACAGGGGACATCTGAGCAGTACTTC
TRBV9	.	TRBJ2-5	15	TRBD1	CASSVHRGVGETQYF	TGTGCCAGCAGCGTTCACAGGGGGGTCGGAGAGACCCAGTACTTC
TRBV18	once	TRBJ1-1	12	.	CASSPEDTEAFF	TGTGCCAGCTCCCCGGAGGACACTGAAGCTTTCTTT
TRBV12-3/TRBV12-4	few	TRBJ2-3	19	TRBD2	CASSSHLRLAGGSGDTQYF	TGTGCCAGCAGTTCCCACCTACGTCTAGCGGGAGGGAGTGGAGATACGCAGTATTTT
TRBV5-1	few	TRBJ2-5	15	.	CASGGSGGAAETQYF	TGCGCCAGCGGTGGTAGTGGGGGGGCCGCGGAGACCCAGTACTTC
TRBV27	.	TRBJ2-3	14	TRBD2	CASSLGLATDAQYF	TGTGCCAGCAGTCTCGGACTAGCAACAGATGCGCAGTATTTT
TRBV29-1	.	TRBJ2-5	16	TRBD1	CSVEGLTEGGWETQYF	TGCAGCGTTGAAGGTCTGACGGAAGGGGGCTGGGAGACCCAGTACTTC
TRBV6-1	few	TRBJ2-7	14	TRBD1	CASMMRGQGEEQYF	TGTGCCAGCATGATGCGCGGACAGGGCGAAGAGCAGTACTTC
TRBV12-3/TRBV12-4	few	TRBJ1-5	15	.	CASTRGIFNNQPQHF	TGTGCCAGCACCAGAGGTATTTTTAACAATCAGCCCCAGCATTTT
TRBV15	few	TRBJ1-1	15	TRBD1	CATRKLTGGGTEAFF	TGTGCCACCAGGAAACTCACAGGGGGAGGGACTGAAGCTTTCTTT
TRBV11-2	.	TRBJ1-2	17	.	CASSLRPQGDGSYGYTF	TGTGCCAGCAGCTTAAGGCCACAGGGAGATGGAAGCTATGGCTACACCTTC
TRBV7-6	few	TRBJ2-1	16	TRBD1	CASSFNPGQPYNEQFF	TGTGCCAGCAGCTTCAACCCGGGACAGCCCTACAATGAGCAGTTCTTC
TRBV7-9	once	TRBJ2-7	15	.	CASSKRVGGDYEQYF	TGTGCCAGCAGCAAACGTGTGGGGGGAGACTACGAGCAGTACTTC
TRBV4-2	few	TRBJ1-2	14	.	CASSQDLGVDGYTF	TGTGCCAGCAGCCAAGACCTCGGGGTCGATGGCTACACCTTC
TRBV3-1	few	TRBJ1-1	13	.	CASSQGKGTEAFF	TGTGCCAGCAGCCAAGGTAAGGGCACTGAAGCTTTCTTT
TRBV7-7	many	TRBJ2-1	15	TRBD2	CASSLRTSGGDEQFF	TGTGCCAGCAGCCTAAGGACTAGCGGGGGCGATGAGCAGTTCTTC
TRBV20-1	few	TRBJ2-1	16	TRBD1	CSAHPGTGGPLHEQFF	TGCAGTGCCCACCCCGGGACAGGGGGGCCTTTACATGAGCAGTTCTTC
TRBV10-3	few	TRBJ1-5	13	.	CAISEPGDQPQHF	TGTGCCATCAGTGAGCCGGGAGATCAGCCCCAGCATTTT
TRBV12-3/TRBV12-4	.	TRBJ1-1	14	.	CASSLALRKTEAFF	TGTGCCAGCAGTTTAGCCCTCAGAAAAACTGAAGCTTTCTTT
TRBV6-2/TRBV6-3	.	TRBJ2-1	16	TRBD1	CASSHAGTGGKNEQFF	TGTGCCAGCAGTCACGCGGGGACAGGGGGCAAGAATGAGCAGTTCTTC
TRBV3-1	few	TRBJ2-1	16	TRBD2	CASIQVRGGHKNEQFF	TGTGCCAGCATCCAAGTCCGGGGGGGTCATAAAAATGAGCAGTTCTTC
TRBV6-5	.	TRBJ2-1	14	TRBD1	CATIKDRAHNEQFF	TGTGCCACCATCAAAGACAGGGCCCACAATGAGCAGTTCTTC
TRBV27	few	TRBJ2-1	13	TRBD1	CASSTDRDNEQFF	TGTGCCAGCAGTACAGACAGGGATAATGAGCAGTTCTTC
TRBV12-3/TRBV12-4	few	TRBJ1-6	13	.	CASSWDVYSPLHF	TGTGCCAGCAGTTGGGACGTGTATTCACCCCTCCACTTT
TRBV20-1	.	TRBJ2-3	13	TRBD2	CSATTSVPDTQYF	TGCAGTGCCACAACTAGCGTCCCAGATACGCAGTATTTT
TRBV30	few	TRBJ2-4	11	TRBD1	CAWGTGEEQYF	TGTGCCTGGGGGACAGGGGAAGAGCAGTACTTC